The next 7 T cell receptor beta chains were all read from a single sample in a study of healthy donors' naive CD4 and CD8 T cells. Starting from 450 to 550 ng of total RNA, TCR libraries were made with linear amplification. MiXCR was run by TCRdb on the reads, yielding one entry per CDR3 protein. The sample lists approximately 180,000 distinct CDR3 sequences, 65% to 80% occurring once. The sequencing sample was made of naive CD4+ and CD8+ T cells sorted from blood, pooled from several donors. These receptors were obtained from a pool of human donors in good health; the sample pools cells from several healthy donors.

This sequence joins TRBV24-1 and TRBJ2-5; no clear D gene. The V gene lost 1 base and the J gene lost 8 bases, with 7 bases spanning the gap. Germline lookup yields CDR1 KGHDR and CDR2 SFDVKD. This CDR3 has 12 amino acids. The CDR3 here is CATSDFIGTQYF. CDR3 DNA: TGTGCCACCAGTGATTTTATAGGTACCCAGTACTTC.

The CDR3 DNA follows: TGTGCCAGCAGGGCCACAGATACGCAGTATTTT. Protein product: CASRATDTQYF. The V call is TRBV6-6, the J call TRBJ2-3; D not resolved. This CDR3 has 11 amino acids. Germline V lookup: CDR1 MNHNY, CDR2 SVGAGI (reference sequence). Trimming pared 6 bases from V and 2 bases from J, leaving 3 bases between.

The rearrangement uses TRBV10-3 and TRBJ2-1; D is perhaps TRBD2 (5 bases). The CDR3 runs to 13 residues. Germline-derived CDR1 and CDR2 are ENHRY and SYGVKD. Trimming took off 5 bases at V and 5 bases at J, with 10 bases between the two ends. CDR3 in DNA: TGTGCCATCAGTACCGGGAAGGACAATGAGCAGTTCTTC. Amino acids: CAISTGKDNEQFF.

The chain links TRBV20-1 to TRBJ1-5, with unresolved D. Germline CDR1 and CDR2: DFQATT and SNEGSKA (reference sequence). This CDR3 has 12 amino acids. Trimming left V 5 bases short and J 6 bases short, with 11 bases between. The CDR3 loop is CSAPLEGQPQHF. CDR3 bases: TGCAGTGCTCCCCTTGAGGGTCAGCCCCAGCATTTT.

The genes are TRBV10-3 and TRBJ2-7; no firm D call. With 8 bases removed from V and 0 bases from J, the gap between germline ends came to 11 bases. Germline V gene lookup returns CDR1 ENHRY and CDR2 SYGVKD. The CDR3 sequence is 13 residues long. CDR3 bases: TGTGCCATCGGAGTGGGCCTCTCCTACGAGCAGTACTTC. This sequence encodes CAIGVGLSYEQYF.

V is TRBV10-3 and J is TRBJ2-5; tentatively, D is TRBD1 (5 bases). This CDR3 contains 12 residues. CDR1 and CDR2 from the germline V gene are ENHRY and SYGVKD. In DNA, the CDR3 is TGTGCTACCGGGCAGGGACAAGAGACCCAGTACTTC. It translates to CATGQGQETQYF.

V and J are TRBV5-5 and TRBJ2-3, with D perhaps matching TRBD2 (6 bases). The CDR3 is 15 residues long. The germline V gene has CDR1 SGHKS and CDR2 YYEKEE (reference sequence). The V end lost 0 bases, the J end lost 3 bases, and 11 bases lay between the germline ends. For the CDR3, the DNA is TGTGCCAGCAGCTTGGGGAGCGGGCGGACAGATACGCAGTATTTT. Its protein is CASSLGSGRTDTQYF.